One T cell receptor beta chain is described in this entry. The treatment: approximately 18 received Ad26.COV2.S at low or high dose, single or two shots; about 5 received placebo; per-sample allocation not given. Samples analyzed were those drawn on day 63 after the first vaccine or placebo injection. Per the germline V gene, CDR1 is MDHEN and CDR2 is SYDVKM. The CDR3 spans 13 residues. V lost 3 bases and J lost 3, with 9 bases in between. The data were taken from a study of Ad26.COV2.S vaccination and SARS-CoV-2 variants. Study-level background: Administration of Ad26.COV2.S was intramuscular, either once or twice 56 days apart.

Clones were read by immunoSEQ multiplex PCR, and TCRdb kept only the in-frame ones, dropping some. The data contain roughly 300,000 clones, 88% of them singletons. The genes are TRBV28 and TRBJ2-7; D possibly corresponds to TRBD2 (5 bases). The material was peripheral blood, obtained in a trial of Ad26.COV2.S vaccine versus placebo. This sequence originates from a person aged 18-65 years who received the Ad26.COV2.S COVID-19 vaccine or a placebo. The CDR3 DNA follows: TGTGCCAGCAGTTTCACTAGTCTCTACGAGCAGTACTTC. It codes for CASSFTSLYEQYF.